What follows are 23 T cell receptor beta chains derived from one specimen sequenced in a study of T cell clones after liver transplantation. Only in-frame clones appear in the TCRdb table, and some are missing; sequencing was by immunoSEQ multiplex PCR. Of over 70,000 clones listed, under 90% are singletons. The input for sequencing was CD4+ T cells from blood, taken 12 months after liver transplant. Every receptor here comes from a human patient who received a liver transplant. Some T cells may be the graft donor's.

This clone was detected once. The chain combines TRBV28 with TRBJ2-5; 12 bases match TRBD2. The ends lost 5 bases at V and 3 bases at J; junction bases unmatched: 4. The CDR3 sequence is 15 residues long. Germline V gene data show CDR1 as MDHEN and CDR2 as SYDVKM. CDR3 amino acids: CASSPRLAGEETQYF. CDR3 sequence (DNA): TGTGCCAGCAGTCCGCGACTAGCGGGAGAAGAGACCCAGTACTTC.

The V gene is TRBV28, the J gene TRBJ1-4; 8 bases map to TRBD1. The CDR3 runs 13 residues. Germline-derived CDR1 and CDR2 are MDHEN and SYDVKM. Germline trimming cut 3 bases from V and 11 bases from J; bases unmatched to any gene: 5. The CDR3 loop is CASSFDRGRKLFF. The CDR3 nucleotides read TGTGCCAGCAGTTTCGACAGGGGTCGTAAACTGTTTTTT.

The V gene is TRBV29-1, the J gene TRBJ2-7; TRBD1 aligns across 9 bases. With V trimmed by 5 bases and J by 4 bases, 6 bases remained unmatched. This CDR3 is built from 13 residues. Germline-derived CDR1 and CDR2 are SQVTM and ANQGSEA. This chain's CDR3 is CSVTGTGNYEQYF. The CDR3, as DNA: TGCAGCGTTACCGGGACAGGGAATTACGAGCAGTACTTC.

This clone was observed a few times. J is TRBJ2-2 and V is TRBV7-8; no clear D. V lost 5 bases to trimming and J lost 10 bases, with 11 bases between them. Per the germline V gene, CDR1 is SGHVS and CDR2 is FQNEAQ. CDR3 length: 12 amino acids. The CDR3: CASSLRSKELFF. The CDR3, as DNA: TGTGCCAGCAGCCTACGATCGAAGGAGCTGTTTTTT.

Only a few counts were recorded for this clone. The chain employs TRBV5-5 and TRBJ1-3; D gene ambiguous. Germline-derived CDR1 and CDR2 are SGHKS and YYEKEE (reference sequence). V dropped 5 bases and J dropped 4 bases, with 13 bases sitting between them. The CDR3 consists of 14 residues. For the CDR3, the DNA is TGTGCCAGCAGTTCTGGACGGCTCGGAAACACCATATATTTT. It codes for CASSSGRLGNTIYF.

The V and J genes are TRBV7-2 and TRBJ2-7, with 9 bases that match TRBD1. CDR1 and CDR2 from the germline V gene are SGHTA and FQGNSA. The CDR3 sequence is 18 residues long. V dropped 2 bases and J dropped 5; count of bases not matched to a gene: 16. The CDR3 reads CASSLNRGLGPTLDEQYF. As DNA, the CDR3 is TGTGCCAGCAGCTTAAACAGGGGGCTGGGCCCCACCCTTGACGAGCAGTACTTC.

The chain uses TRBV28 and TRBJ1-1; a weak D match, TRBD1 (5 bases). The CDR3 extends over 14 amino acids. Trimming left V 3 bases short and J 13 bases short, with 21 bases between. The germline CDR1 and CDR2 sequences are MDHEN and SYDVKM. CDR3 sequence (DNA): TGTGCCAGCAGTTTTCTGAGGCAGGGCCAGATGGGTTTCTTT. Translation gives CASSFLRQGQMGFF.

Of note for this clone: A junction end diverges from the germline sequence, so it may reflect a read error. The rearrangement uses TRBV27 and TRBJ2-1, with no clear D. The length of the CDR3 is 15 residues. The germline gives CDR1 MNHEY, CDR2 SMNVEV (reference sequence). The CDR3 DNA sequence: TGTGCCAGCAGTTCTGAAGGGCAGTCCTTCAATGAGCAGTTCTTC. Encoded protein: CASSSEGQSFNEQFF.

The rearrangement uses TRBV14 and TRBJ2-3; D may correspond to TRBD1 or TRBD2 (5 bases each). Germline CDR1 and CDR2: SGHDN and FVKESK. The CDR3 consists of 15 residues. Trimming removed 4 bases at V and 0 bases at J, with 11 bases between. The CDR3 DNA reads as TGTGCCAGCAGCCGGGACCTAACCAGCACAGATACGCAGTATTTT. It yields the protein CASSRDLTSTDTQYF.

The chain employs TRBV11-2 and TRBJ1-1; D is possibly TRBD1 (5 bases). CDR3 length: 13 residues. V was clipped by 2 bases and J by 11 bases, with 15 bases between them. Germline CDR1 reads SGHAT; CDR2 reads FQNNGV. CDR3 in amino acids: CASSLTTATMAFF. The CDR3 DNA reads TGTGCCAGCAGCTTAACGACAGCAACGATGGCTTTCTTT.

This sequence joins TRBV19 and TRBJ2-4; D is unresolved. Trimming removed 3 bases from V and 1 base from J, with 7 bases in between. Germline-derived CDR1 and CDR2 are LNHDA and SQIVND (reference sequence). The CDR3 runs to 14 residues. CDR3 residues: CASSMGSAKNIQYF. The CDR3 DNA sequence: TGTGCCAGTAGTATGGGAAGTGCCAAAAACATTCAGTACTTC. The whole variable domain, remainder taken from reference TRBV19 and TRBJ2-4, is DGGITQSPKYLFRKEGQNVTLSCEQNLNHDAMYWYRQDPGQGLRLIYYSQIVNDFQKGDIAEGYSVSREKKESFPLTVTSAQKNPTAFYLCASSMGSAKNIQYFGAGTRLSVL.

The V call is TRBV14, the J call TRBJ2-7; 12 nucleotides agree with TRBD2. The CDR3 totals 17 residues. CDR1 SGHDN and CDR2 FVKESK come from the germline V gene. J gave up 3 bases and V 4 bases, and 10 bases lay outside the gene matches. The CDR3 region is CASSLGVLAGGFYEQYF. The CDR3, as DNA: TGTGCCAGCAGCCTGGGGGTGCTAGCGGGAGGGTTCTACGAGCAGTACTTC.

The rearrangement joins TRBV5-1 to TRBJ2-1, with D possibly being TRBD1 (6 bases). Trimming stripped 6 bases from V and 6 bases from J, with 16 bases between. Looked up from germline, CDR1 is SGHRS and CDR2 is YFSETQ. CDR3 length: 14 residues. The CDR3 DNA follows: TGCGCCAGCAAATCACAGGGCCCCTCCAATGAGCAGTTCTTC. Its translation: CASKSQGPSNEQFF.

This clone was seen once. This chain joins TRBV28 and TRBJ1-2; D remains unclear. Germline V gene data show CDR1 as MDHEN and CDR2 as SYDVKM. Trimming left V 3 bases short and J 4 bases short, with 6 bases between. CDR3 length: 12 residues. CDR3 protein: CASSLMPYGYTF. The CDR3 nucleotides read TGTGCCAGCAGTTTGATGCCCTATGGCTACACCTTC.

The genes are TRBV15 and TRBJ1-3; 9 bases are shared with TRBD1. With 0 bases clipped from V and 2 bases from J, the junction kept 5 bases outside the gene matches. The CDR3 length is 17 residues. CDR1 is LNHNV and CDR2 is YYDKDF in the germline V gene (reference sequence). CDR3 region: CATSRDGQGRAGNTIYF. The DNA for the CDR3 is TGTGCCACCAGCAGAGATGGACAGGGGCGTGCTGGAAACACCATATATTTT.

This clone was observed once. The chain is built from TRBV7-2 and TRBJ2-5, with TRBD1 identical over 7 bases. V gave up 1 base and J gave up 2 bases; unmatched junction bases: 10. CDR3 length: 17 amino acids. Per germline, CDR1 SGHTA and CDR2 FQGNSA. CDR3 region: CASSLGLAGTAQETQYF. CDR3 coding DNA: TGTGCCAGCAGCTTAGGGCTCGCAGGGACAGCTCAAGAGACCCAGTACTTC.

The CDR3 loop reads CASSWRQANPTNEKLFF. CDR3 nucleotide sequence: TGTGCCAGCAGCTGGCGACAGGCGAATCCAACTAATGAAAAACTGTTTTTT. The chain employs TRBV7-9 and TRBJ1-4, with D possibly TRBD1 on 6 matching bases. Germline V gene sequence: CDR1 SEHNR, CDR2 FQNEAQ (reference sequence). Trimming cost V 4 bases and J 0 bases, with 15 bases left between them. The length of the CDR3 is 17 residues.

The chain joins TRBV11-2 to TRBJ2-1; 8 nucleotides agree with TRBD1. Germline CDR1 SGHAT, CDR2 FQNNGV. The trim removed 2 bases at V and 0 bases at J, leaving 6 bases unmatched. CDR3 length: 17 amino acids. CDR3 region: CASSLISGGSSYNEQFF. The DNA of the CDR3 is TGTGCCAGCAGCTTAATCTCAGGGGGCAGCTCCTACAATGAGCAGTTCTTC. Full variable domain (missing parts from reference TRBV11-2 and TRBJ2-1): EAGVAQSPRYKIIEKRQSVAFWCNPISGHATLYWYQQILGQGPKLLIQFQNNGVVDDSQLPKDRFSAERLKGVDSTLKIQPAKLEDSAVYLCASSLISGGSSYNEQFFGPGTRLTVL.

This clone occurred once. The J gene is TRBJ2-6, the V gene TRBV19; 10 nucleotides match TRBD1. J lost 2 bases, V lost 6 bases, and 13 bases had no gene match. CDR3 size: 19 residues. Per germline, CDR1 LNHDA and CDR2 SQIVND (reference sequence). CDR3 DNA: TGTGCCAGTAGCCCCGGGCGACAGGGGGCTCAGACTGGGGCCAACGTCCTGACTTTC. Protein: CASSPGRQGAQTGANVLTF.

The gene calls are TRBV11-1 and TRBJ1-1; the D is unclear. The CDR3 is made up of 13 amino acids. Germline CDR1 is SGHAT and CDR2 is FQDESV (reference sequence). V gave up 5 bases and J gave up 6 bases, with 13 bases separating them. CDR3: CASSPSGMAEAFF. CDR3 sequence (DNA): TGTGCCAGCAGCCCCTCCGGCATGGCTGAAGCTTTCTTT.

The chain recombines TRBV18 with TRBJ1-2; 10 bases are shared with TRBD1. Germline CDR1 reads KGHSH; CDR2 reads LQKENI. Losses at the gene ends were 6 bases for V and 8 bases for J; bases not matched to a gene: 9. This CDR3 comprises 14 residues. CDR3 in amino acids: CASSLMGQGKGYTF. CDR3 DNA: TGTGCCAGCTCCCTCATGGGACAGGGGAAGGGCTACACCTTC.

The gene calls are TRBV6-6 and TRBJ1-2; D possibly corresponds to TRBD1 (5 bases). V lost 6 bases, J lost 8 bases, and 10 bases lay in between. Germline V lookup: CDR1 MNHNY, CDR2 SVGAGI (reference sequence). The CDR3 has 11 amino acids. CDR3 in DNA: TGTGCCAGCAGCCGGGGGTACGGCTACACCTTC. Residues: CASSRGYGYTF.

Only a few counts were recorded for this clone. This chain uses TRBV7-9 with TRBJ2-2; D may be TRBD2 (7 bases). This CDR3 has 16 residues. From germline, CDR1 is SEHNR and CDR2 FQNEAQ (reference sequence). The ends were cut back, 4 bases at V and 4 bases at J, with 16 bases in the middle. Written as DNA, the CDR3 is TGTGCCAGCAGCTACATCCTAAGGGGGGGCACCGGGGAGCTGTTTTTT. Translation: CASSYILRGGTGELFF. Complete variable domain (other parts from reference TRBV7-9 and TRBJ2-2): DTGVSQNPRHKITKRGQNVTFRCDPISEHNRLYWYRQTLGQGPEFLTYFQNEAQLEKSRLLSDRFSAERPKGSFSTLEIQRTEQGDSAMYLCASSYILRGGTGELFFGEGSRLTVL.